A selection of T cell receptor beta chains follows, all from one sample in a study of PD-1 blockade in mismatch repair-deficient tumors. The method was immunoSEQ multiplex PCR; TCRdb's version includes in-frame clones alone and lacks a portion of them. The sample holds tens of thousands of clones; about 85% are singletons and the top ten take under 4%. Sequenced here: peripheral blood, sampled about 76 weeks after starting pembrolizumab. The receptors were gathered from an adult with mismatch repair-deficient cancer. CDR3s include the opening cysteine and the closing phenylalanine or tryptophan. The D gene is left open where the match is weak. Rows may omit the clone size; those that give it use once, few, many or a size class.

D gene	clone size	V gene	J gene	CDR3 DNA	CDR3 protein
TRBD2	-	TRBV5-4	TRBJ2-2	TGTGCCAGCAGCTCACCGACTAGCGGGAGCGATACCGGGGAGCTGTTTTTT	CASSSPTSGSDTGELFF
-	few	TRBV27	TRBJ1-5	TGTGCCAGCAGTTTGGACCTCAATCAGCCCCAGCATTTT	CASSLDLNQPQHF
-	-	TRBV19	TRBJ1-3	TGTGCCAGCGCCGAAACGGCAGCTGGAAACACCATATATTTT	CASAETAAGNTIYF
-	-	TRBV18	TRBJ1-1	TGTGCCAGCTCAACCGACAAGAACACTGAAGCTTTCTTT	CASSTDKNTEAFF
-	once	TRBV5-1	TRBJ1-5	TGCGCCAGCAGCTTAGGGGTAGGGGGCAATCAGCCCCAGCATTTT	CASSLGVGGNQPQHF
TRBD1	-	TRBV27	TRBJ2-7	TGTGCCAGCAGTTTATATGTGGGACAGAACTACGAGCAGTACTTC	CASSLYVGQNYEQYF
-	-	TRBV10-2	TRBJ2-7	TGCGCCAGCAGTGAGTTGGTAAACGAGCAGTACTTC	CASSELVNEQYF
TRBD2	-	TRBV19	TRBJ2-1	TGTGCCAGTAGTATAGAATGGACTAGCTTAAATGAGCAGTTCTTC	CASSIEWTSLNEQFF
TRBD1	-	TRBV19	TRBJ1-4	TGTGCCAGTAGTATCCGACAGGGGGCAGCTAATGAAAAACTGTTTTTT	CASSIRQGAANEKLFF
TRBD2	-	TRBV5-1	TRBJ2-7	TGCGCCAGCTCCCCCGGGACTAGCGGGAGGGCCTACGAGCAGTACTTC	CASSPGTSGRAYEQYF
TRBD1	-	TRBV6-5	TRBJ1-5	TGTGCCAGCAGCCGGACAGGGCAAAATCAGCCCCAGCATTTT	CASSRTGQNQPQHF
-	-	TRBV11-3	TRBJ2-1	TGTGCCAGCAGCATCGGTTCCGACCCAGACAATGAGCAGTTCTTC	CASSIGSDPDNEQFF
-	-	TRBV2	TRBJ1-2	TGTGCCAGCAGTGAAGCAACGGGCTACTATGGCTACACCTTC	CASSEATGYYGYTF
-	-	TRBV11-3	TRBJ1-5	TGTGCCAGCAGCCCCGGCGGGGGCACGGACAATCAGCCCCAGCATTTT	CASSPGGGTDNQPQHF
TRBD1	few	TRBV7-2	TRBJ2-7	TGTGCCAGCAGTCCCGGCCCGGACAGGGCCTACGAGCAGTACTTC	CASSPGPDRAYEQYF